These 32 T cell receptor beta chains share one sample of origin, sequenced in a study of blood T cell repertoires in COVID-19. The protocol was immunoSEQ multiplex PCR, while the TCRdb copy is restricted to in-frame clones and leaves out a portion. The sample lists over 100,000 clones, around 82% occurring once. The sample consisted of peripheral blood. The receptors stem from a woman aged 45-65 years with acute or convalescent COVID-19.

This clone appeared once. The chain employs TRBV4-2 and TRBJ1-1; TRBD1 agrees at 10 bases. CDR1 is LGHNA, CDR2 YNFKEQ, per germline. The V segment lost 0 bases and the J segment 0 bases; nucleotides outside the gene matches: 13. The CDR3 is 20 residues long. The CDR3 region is CASSQEGGGTGAQLNTEAFF. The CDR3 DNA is TGTGCCAGCAGCCAAGAGGGGGGCGGGACAGGGGCACAACTGAACACTGAAGCTTTCTTT.

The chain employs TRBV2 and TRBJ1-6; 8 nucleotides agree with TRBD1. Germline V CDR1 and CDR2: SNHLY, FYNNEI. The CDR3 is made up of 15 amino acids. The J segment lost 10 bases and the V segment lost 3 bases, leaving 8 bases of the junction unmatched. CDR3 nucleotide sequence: TGTGCCAGCAGTGAGATCGGACAGGGAGGCTCACCCCTCCACTTT. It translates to CASSEIGQGGSPLHF.

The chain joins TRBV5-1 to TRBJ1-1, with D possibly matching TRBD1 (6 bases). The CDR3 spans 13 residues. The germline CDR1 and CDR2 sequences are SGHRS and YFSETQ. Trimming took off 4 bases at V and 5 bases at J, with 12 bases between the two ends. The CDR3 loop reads CASSILGGTEAFF. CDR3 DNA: TGCGCCAGCAGCATATTAGGGGGAACTGAAGCTTTCTTT. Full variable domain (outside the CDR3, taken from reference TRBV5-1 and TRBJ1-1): KAGVTQTPRYLIKTRGQQVTLSCSPISGHRSVSWYQQTPGQGLQFLFEYFSETQRNKGNFPGRFSGRQFSNSRSEMNVSTLELGDSALYLCASSILGGTEAFFGQGTRLTVV.

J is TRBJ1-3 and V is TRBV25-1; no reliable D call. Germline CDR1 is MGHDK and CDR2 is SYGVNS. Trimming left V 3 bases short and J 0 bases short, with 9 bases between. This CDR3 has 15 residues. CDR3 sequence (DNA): TGTGCCAGCAGTGACGTTCTGTCCTCTGGAAACACCATATATTTT. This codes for CASSDVLSSGNTIYF.

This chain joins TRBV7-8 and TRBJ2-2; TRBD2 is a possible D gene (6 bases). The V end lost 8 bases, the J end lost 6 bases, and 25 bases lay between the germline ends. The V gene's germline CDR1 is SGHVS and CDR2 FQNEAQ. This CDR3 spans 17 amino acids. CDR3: CASVPGWGQGGSGELFF. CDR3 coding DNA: TGTGCCAGCGTGCCGGGGTGGGGCCAGGGAGGATCCGGGGAGCTGTTTTTT. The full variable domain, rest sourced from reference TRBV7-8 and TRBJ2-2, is GAGVSQSPRYKVAKRGQDVALRCDPISGHVSLFWYQQALGQGPEFLTYFQNEAQLDKSGLPSDRFFAERPEGSVSTLKIQRTQQEDSAVYLCASVPGWGQGGSGELFFGEGSRLTVL.

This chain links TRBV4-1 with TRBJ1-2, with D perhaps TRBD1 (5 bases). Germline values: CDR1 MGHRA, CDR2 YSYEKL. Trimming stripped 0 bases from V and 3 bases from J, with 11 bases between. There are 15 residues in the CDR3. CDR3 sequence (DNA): TGCGCCAGCAGCCAAGATGCCCGGACATACTATGGCTACACCTTC. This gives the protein CASSQDARTYYGYTF.

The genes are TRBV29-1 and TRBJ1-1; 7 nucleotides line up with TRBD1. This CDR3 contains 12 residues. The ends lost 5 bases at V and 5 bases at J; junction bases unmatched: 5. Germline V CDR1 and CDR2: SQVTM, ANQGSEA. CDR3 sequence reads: CSVKPGGTEAFF. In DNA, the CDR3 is TGCAGCGTTAAGCCAGGGGGGACTGAAGCTTTCTTT.

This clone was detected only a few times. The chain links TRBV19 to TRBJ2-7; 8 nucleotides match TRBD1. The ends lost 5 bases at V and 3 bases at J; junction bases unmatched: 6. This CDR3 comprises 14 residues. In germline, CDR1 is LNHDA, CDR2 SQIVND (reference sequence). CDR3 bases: TGTGCCAGTAGTGTCCGGGACAGGTTCTACGAGCAGTACTTC. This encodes CASSVRDRFYEQYF.

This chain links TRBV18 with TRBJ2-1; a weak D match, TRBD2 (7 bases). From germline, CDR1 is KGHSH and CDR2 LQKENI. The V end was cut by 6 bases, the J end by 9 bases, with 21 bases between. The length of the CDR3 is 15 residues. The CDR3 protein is CASSSQGPTGGEQFF. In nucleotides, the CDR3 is TGTGCCAGCTCGTCCCAGGGGCCCACGGGGGGTGAGCAGTTCTTC.

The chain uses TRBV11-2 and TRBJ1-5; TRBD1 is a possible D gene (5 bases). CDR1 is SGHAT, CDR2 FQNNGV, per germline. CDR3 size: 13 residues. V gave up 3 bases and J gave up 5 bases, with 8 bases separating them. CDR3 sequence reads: CASSFTGDQPQHF. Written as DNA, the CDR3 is TGTGCCAGCAGCTTTACGGGGGATCAGCCCCAGCATTTT.

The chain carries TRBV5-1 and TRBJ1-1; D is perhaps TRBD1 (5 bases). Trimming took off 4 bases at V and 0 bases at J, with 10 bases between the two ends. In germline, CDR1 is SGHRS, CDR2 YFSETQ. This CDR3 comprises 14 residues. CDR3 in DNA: TGCGCCAGCAGCCCAGGGCAGATGAACACTGAAGCTTTCTTT. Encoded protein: CASSPGQMNTEAFF.

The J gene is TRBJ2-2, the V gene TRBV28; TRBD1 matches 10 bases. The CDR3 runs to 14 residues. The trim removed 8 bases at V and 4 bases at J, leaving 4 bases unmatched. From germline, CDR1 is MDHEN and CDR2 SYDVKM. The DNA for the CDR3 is TGTGCCAGCGTGGGACAGGGGATCACCGGGGAGCTGTTTTTT. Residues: CASVGQGITGELFF.

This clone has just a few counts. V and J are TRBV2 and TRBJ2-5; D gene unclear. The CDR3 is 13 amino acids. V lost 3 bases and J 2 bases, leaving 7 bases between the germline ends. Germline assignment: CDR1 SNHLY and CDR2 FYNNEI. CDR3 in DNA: TGTGCCAGCAGTGAGTCAGTACAAGAGACCCAGTACTTC. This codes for CASSESVQETQYF.

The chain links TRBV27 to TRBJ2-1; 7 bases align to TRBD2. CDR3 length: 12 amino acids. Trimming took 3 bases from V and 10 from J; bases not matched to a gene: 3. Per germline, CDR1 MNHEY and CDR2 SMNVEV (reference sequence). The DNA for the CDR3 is TGTGCCAGCAGTTTCCCAGCGGGGGAGCAGTTCTTC. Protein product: CASSFPAGEQFF.

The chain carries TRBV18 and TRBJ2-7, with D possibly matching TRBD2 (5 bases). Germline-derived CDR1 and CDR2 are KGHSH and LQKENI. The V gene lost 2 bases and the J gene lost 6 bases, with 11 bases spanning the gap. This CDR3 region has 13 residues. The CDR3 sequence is CASSPSFGSEQYF. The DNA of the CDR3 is TGTGCCAGCTCACCATCTTTTGGGAGCGAGCAGTACTTC.

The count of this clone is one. CDR3 sequence (DNA): TGCGCCAGCAGTGGGCAGGGATCGGGAAAACTGTTTTTT. As protein: CASSGQGSGKLFF. The chain has TRBV10-1 and TRBJ1-4, with a weak D call TRBD1 (5 bases). In germline, CDR1 is WNHNN, CDR2 SYGVQD (reference sequence). The CDR3 sequence is 13 residues long. Deletions cut 4 bases from V and 10 bases from J, with 13 bases between.

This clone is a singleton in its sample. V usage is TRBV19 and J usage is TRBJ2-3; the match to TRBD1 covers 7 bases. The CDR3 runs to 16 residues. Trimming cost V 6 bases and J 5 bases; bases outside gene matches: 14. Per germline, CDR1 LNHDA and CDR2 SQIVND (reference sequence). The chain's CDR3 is CASSPGQVPRGDTQYF. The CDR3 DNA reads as TGTGCCAGTAGCCCCGGACAGGTCCCCAGGGGAGATACGCAGTATTTT.

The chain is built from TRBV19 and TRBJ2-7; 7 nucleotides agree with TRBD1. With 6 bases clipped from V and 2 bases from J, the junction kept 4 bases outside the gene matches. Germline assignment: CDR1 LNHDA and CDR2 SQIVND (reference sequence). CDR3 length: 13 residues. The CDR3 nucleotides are TGTGCCAGTAGCCCGGGACAGCCCTACGAGCAGTACTTC. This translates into CASSPGQPYEQYF.

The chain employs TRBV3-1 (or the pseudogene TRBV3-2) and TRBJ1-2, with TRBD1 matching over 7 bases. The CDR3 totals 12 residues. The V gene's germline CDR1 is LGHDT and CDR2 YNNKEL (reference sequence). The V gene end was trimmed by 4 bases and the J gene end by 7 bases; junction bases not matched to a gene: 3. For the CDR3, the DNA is TGTGCCAGCAGCCGGAACAGGGGTGGCTACACCTTC. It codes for CASSRNRGGYTF.

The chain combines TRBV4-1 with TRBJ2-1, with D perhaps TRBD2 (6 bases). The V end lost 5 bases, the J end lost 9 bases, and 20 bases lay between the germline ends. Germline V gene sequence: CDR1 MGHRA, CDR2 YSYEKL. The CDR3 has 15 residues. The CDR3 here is CASSITRDPRVEQFF. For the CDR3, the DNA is TGCGCCAGCAGCATTACGCGGGACCCCCGGGTTGAGCAGTTCTTC.

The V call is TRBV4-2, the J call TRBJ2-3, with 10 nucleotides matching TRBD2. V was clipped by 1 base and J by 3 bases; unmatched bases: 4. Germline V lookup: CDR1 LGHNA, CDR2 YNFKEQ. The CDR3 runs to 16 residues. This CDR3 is CASSQGNSGGTDTQYF. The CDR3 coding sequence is TGTGCCAGCAGCCAAGGAAATAGCGGGGGGACAGATACGCAGTATTTT.

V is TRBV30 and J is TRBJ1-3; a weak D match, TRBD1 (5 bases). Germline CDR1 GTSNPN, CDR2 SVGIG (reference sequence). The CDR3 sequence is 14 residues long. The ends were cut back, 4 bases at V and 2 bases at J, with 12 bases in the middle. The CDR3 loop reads CAWTRGGTGNTIYF. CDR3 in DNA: TGTGCCTGGACTAGGGGAGGAACTGGAAACACCATATATTTT. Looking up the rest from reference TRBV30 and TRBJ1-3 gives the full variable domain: SQTIHQWPATLVQPVGSPLSLECTVEGTSNPNLYWYRQAAGRGLQLLFYSVGIGQISSEVPQNLSASRPQDRQFILSSKKLLLSDSGFYLCAWTRGGTGNTIYFGEGSWLTVV.

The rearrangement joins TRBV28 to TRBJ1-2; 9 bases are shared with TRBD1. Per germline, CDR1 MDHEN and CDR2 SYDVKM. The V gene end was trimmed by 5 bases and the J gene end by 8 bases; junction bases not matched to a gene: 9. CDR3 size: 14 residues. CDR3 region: CASSEWDRAWGYTF. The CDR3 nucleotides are TGTGCCAGCAGTGAGTGGGACAGGGCCTGGGGCTACACCTTC.

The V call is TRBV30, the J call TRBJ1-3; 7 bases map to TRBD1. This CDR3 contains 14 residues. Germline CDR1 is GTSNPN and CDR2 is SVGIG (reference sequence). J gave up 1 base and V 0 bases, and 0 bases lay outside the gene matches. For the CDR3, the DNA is TGTGCCTGGAGTGTGACAGGGTCTGGAAACACCATATATTTT. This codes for CAWSVTGSGNTIYF. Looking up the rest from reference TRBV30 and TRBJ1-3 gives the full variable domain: SQTIHQWPATLVQPVGSPLSLECTVEGTSNPNLYWYRQAAGRGLQLLFYSVGIGQISSEVPQNLSASRPQDRQFILSSKKLLLSDSGFYLCAWSVTGSGNTIYFGEGSWLTVV.

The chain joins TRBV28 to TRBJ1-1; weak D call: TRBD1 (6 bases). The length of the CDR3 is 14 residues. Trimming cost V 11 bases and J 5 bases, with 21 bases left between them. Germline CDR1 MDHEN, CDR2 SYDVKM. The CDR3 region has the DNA TGTGCCTCCTATGAGGGGGGGCAAGTTACTGAAGCTTTCTTT. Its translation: CASYEGGQVTEAFF.

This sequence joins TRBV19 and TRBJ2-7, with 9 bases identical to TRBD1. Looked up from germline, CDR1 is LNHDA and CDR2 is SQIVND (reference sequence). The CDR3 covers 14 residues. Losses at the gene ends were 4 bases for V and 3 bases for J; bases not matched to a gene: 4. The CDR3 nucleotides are TGTGCCAGTAGTAACACAGGGGGCTTCTACGAGCAGTACTTC. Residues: CASSNTGGFYEQYF.

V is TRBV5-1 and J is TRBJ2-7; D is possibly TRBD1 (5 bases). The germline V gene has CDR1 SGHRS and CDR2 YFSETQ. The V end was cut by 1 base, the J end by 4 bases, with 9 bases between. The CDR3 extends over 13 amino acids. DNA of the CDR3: TGCGCCAGCAGCTTGCAGGGTGCATACGAGCAGTACTTC. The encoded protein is CASSLQGAYEQYF.

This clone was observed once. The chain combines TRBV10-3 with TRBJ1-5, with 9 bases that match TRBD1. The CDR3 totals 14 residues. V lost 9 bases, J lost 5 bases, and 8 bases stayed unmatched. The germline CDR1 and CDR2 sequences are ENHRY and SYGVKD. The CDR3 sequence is CAISTGGNYQPQHF. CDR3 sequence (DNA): TGTGCCATATCTACAGGGGGCAATTATCAGCCCCAGCATTTT.

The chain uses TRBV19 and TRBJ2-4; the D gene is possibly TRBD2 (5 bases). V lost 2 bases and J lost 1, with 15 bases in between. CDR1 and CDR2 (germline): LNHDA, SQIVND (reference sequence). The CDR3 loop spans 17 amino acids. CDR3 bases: TGTGCCAGTAGTATACCCCTCTGGGAGCCGGCCAAAAACATTCAGTACTTC. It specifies CASSIPLWEPAKNIQYF.

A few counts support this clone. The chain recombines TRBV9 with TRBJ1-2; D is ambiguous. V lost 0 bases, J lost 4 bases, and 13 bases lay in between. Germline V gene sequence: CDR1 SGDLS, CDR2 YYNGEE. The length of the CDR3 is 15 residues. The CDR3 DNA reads TGTGCCAGCAGCGTAGAAGAGGGAATCAGCTATGGCTACACCTTC. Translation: CASSVEEGISYGYTF. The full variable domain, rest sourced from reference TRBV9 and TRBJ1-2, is DSGVTQTPKHLITATGQRVTLRCSPRSGDLSVYWYQQSLDQGLQFLIQYYNGEERAKGNILERFSAQQFPDLHSELNLSSLELGDSALYFCASSVEEGISYGYTFGSGTRLTVV.

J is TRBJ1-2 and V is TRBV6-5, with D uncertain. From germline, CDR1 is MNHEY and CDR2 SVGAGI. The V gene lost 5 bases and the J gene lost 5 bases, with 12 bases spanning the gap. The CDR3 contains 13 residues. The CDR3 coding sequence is TGTGCCAGCAGTCCTAACTGGGCTTATGGCTACACCTTC. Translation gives CASSPNWAYGYTF.

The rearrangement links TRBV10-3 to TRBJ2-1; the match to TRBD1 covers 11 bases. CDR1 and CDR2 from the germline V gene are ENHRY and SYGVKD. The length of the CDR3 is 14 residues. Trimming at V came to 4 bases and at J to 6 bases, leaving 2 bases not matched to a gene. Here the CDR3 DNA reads TGTGCCATCAGTGGGACAGGGGGCCTCAATGAGCAGTTCTTC. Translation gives CAISGTGGLNEQFF.